This T cell receptor beta chain was identified in a study of post-analysis software for immune sequencing data. Prepared TCR beta cDNA libraries contained unique molecular identifiers. TCRdb reanalysed the PCR reads using MiXCR and keeps one entry per CDR3 protein. Of hundreds of thousands of distinct CDR3 sequences detected, 53% appear once; the ten largest clones hold approximately 4.3%. The count of this clonotype is one. The antigen remains undetermined. The junction had 9 bases not matched to a gene; V was cut back by 1 base and J by 8 bases. The CDR3 has 17 residues. Germline CDR1 and CDR2: MGHRA and YSYEKL. Overall study findings and caveats: TRBV segments more frequent in patients than in controls numbered a few and included TRBV5-6, TRBV5-1 and TRBV20-1.

Sequenced input: blood. The genes are TRBV4-1 and TRBJ2-1, with 12 nucleotides matching TRBD1. The receptor's source is a girl aged 5-17 years with multiple sclerosis. The DNA of the CDR3 is TGCGCCAGCAGCCAAGGACCGGGACAGGGGGCGCAAGATGAGCAGTTCTTC. It translates to CASSQGPGQGAQDEQFF.